The rows below give T cell receptor beta chains drawn from one sample of a study of T-cell memory formation after mild COVID-19. TCRdb analysed the 5' RACE reads with MiXCR anew, one entry per CDR3 protein. The sample consists of under 300,000 distinct CDR3 sequences, approximately 8% of them appearing once. What was sequenced was PBMCs or a T cell subset sorted from them (not recorded which). All receptors derive from a man aged 18 to 29 who had mild COVID-19 (a few samples of this study predate the infection). Cell type and time point are not known. CDR3s include the opening cysteine and the closing phenylalanine or tryptophan. A D gene is named only where the DNA matches it firmly. Rows give clone size only sometimes, using once, few, many, or a class for an expanded clone.

V	size	length	J	D	DNA	CDR3
TRBV12-3/TRBV12-4	-	18	TRBJ2-2	-	TGTGCCAGCAGTTTACTTCCAGGGTCATTTTATGAATCCGGGGAGCTGTTTTTT	CASSLLPGSFYESGELFF
TRBV2	few	14	TRBJ2-1	TRBD2	TGTGCCAGCAGTGAGGGACTAGCGGTTTGGGAGCAGTTCTTC	CASSEGLAVWEQFF
TRBV18	many	14	TRBJ1-5	-	TGTGCCAGCTCACCAGGCCCCAGCAATCAGCCCCAGCATTTT	CASSPGPSNQPQHF
TRBV6-6	many	17	TRBJ1-4	-	TGTGCCAGCAGACCTAGGAGGGACCGTCCAACTAATGAAAAACTGTTTTTT	CASRPRRDRPTNEKLFF
TRBV5-1	-	14	TRBJ1-1	-	TGCGCCAGCAGCTTGGGCGGCGGATCCACTGAAGCTTTCTTT	CASSLGGGSTEAFF
TRBV7-2	-	15	TRBJ1-4	TRBD1	TGTGCCAGCAGCTCGCGACAGGGATCTCGGGAAAAACTGTTTTTT	CASSSRQGSREKLFF
TRBV20-1	-	12	TRBJ1-2	-	TGCAGCGCGGGGCAGCCTTACTATGGCTACACCTTC	CSAGQPYYGYTF
TRBV6-4	few	14	TRBJ2-1	TRBD1	TGTGCCAGCAGTGACTCTAAGGGGGCCGATGAGCAGTTCTTC	CASSDSKGADEQFF
TRBV7-8	many	11	TRBJ2-7	-	TGTGCCAGCAGCGACAAAGACGAGCAGTACTTC	CASSDKDEQYF
TRBV7-9	few	12	TRBJ2-2	-	TGTGCCGGAAAGACAGTGGCCGGGGAGCTGTTTTTT	CAGKTVAGELFF
TRBV3-1	few	14	TRBJ2-7	-	TGTGCCAGCAGCCGACTGCCGGACACCTACGAGCAGTACTTC	CASSRLPDTYEQYF
TRBV7-2	few	15	TRBJ2-3	-	TGTGCCAGCAGCTTGTGGGGCCTGGGCACAGATACGCAGTATTTT	CASSLWGLGTDTQYF
TRBV27	few	13	TRBJ2-7	-	TGTGCCAGCAGTTTCCACCCTCTTAGCCAGCAGTACTTC	CASSFHPLSQQYF
TRBV10-2	-	13	TRBJ2-7	-	TGCGCCAGCCGGACAAGGGAGGCCTACGAGCAGTACTTC	CASRTREAYEQYF
TRBV19	-	15	TRBJ2-7	-	TGTGCCAGTAGTCCTTATACTACAGGGTTATACGAGCAGTACTTC	CASSPYTTGLYEQYF
TRBV24-1	many	13	TRBJ1-1	-	TGTGCCACCAGCCAGGGTGAAGTGACTGAAGCTTTCTTT	CATSQGEVTEAFF
TRBV12-3/TRBV12-4	many	13	TRBJ2-3	-	TGTGCCAGCACTATCGGGGACACAGATACGCAGTATTTT	CASTIGDTDTQYF
TRBV6-1	-	15	TRBJ2-3	-	TGTGCCAGCAGTGACGGGCAGGCCCACACAGATACGCAGTATTTT	CASSDGQAHTDTQYF
TRBV12-3/TRBV12-4	few	14	TRBJ2-3	TRBD2	TGTGCCAGCAGGGACCCTAGCGGGGTTGATACGCAGTATTTT	CASRDPSGVDTQYF
TRBV7-9	few	17	TRBJ2-1	TRBD2	TGTGCCAGCAGCTTCGTCGATGGGACTAGGCTAGAATATGAGCAGTTCTTC	CASSFVDGTRLEYEQFF
TRBV5-1	-	14	TRBJ2-3	-	TGCGCCAGCAGTCAGGACAGTTTCACAGATACGCAGTATTTT	CASSQDSFTDTQYF
TRBV4-3	few	14	TRBJ2-1	-	TGCGCCAGCAGCCAAGTAGCTGCGAACAATGAGCAGTTCTTC	CASSQVAANNEQFF
TRBV20-1	few	14	TRBJ1-2	TRBD1	TGCAGTGCTACCCGGACGACAGGGCTCTATGGCTACACCTTC	CSATRTTGLYGYTF
TRBV4-2	few	17	TRBJ1-3	-	TGTGCCAGCAGCCAAGATAGAGGCACAGGGTCTGGAAACACCATATATTTT	CASSQDRGTGSGNTIYF
TRBV12-3/TRBV12-4	few	19	TRBJ2-6	-	TGTGCCAGCAGTCCTACCAGGGGTCTAATTTCGGTTGGGGCCAACGTCCTGACTTTC	CASSPTRGLISVGANVLTF
TRBV6-5	-	14	TRBJ1-1	-	TGTGCCAGCAGTTACTCGTGGGGCAACACTGAAGCTTTCTTT	CASSYSWGNTEAFF
TRBV29-1	-	14	TRBJ2-3	TRBD2	TGCAGCGTAGGCTTAGCGGGTAGCACAGATACGCAGTATTTT	CSVGLAGSTDTQYF
TRBV4-2	many	16	TRBJ2-3	TRBD1	TGTGCCAGCAGCCAGAGGCCGGGACAGTCGACAGATACGCAGTATTTT	CASSQRPGQSTDTQYF
TRBV4-1	few	13	TRBJ1-4	-	TGCGCCAGCAGCCAAGGGACGCTTGAAAAACTGTTTTTT	CASSQGTLEKLFF
TRBV2	-	17	TRBJ2-1	TRBD2	TGTGCCAGCAGTAATTCCCTGACTAGCGGGGGGTCCAATGAGCAGTTCTTC	CASSNSLTSGGSNEQFF
TRBV7-2	many	14	TRBJ1-2	TRBD1	TGTGCCAGCAGCTTCGGGACAGTGGGGCATGGCTACACCTTC	CASSFGTVGHGYTF
TRBV3-1	-	16	TRBJ1-5	-	TGTGCCAGCAGCCAAGGATGGTTCGGAAGCAATCAGCCCCAGCATTTT	CASSQGWFGSNQPQHF